The 6 T cell receptor beta chains presented below share a single source sample, sequenced in a study of identical twins. TCRdb re-analysed the 5' RACE reads in MiXCR, keeping a single row per CDR3 protein. The data contain 1.5 million to 2 million distinct CDR3 sequences, 25% to 35% of them seen just once; the ten biggest clones take up under 0.35%. The sequencing sample was made of cord blood. The receptors originated from a newborn girl in good health.

This clonotype was picked up a small number of times. V usage is TRBV5-6 and J usage is TRBJ1-2; 9 bases fit TRBD1. The ends lost 1 base at V and 6 bases at J; junction bases unmatched: 10. The CDR3 length is 16 residues. The germline V gene has CDR1 SGHDT and CDR2 YYEEEE. Here the CDR3 DNA reads TGTGCCAGCAGCTTGTTCGGCCCGGGACAGGGAAATGGCTACACCTTC. It codes for CASSLFGPGQGNGYTF. The entire variable domain, with the rest obtained from reference TRBV5-6 and TRBJ1-2, is as follows: DAGVTQSPTHLIKTRGQQVTLRCSPKSGHDTVSWYQQALGQGPQFIFQYYEEEERQRGNFPDRFSGHQFPNYSSELNVNALLLGDSALYLCASSLFGPGQGNGYTFGSGTRLTVV.

In its sample, this clonotype was seen a few times. The chain carries TRBV29-1 and TRBJ1-1; D is unresolved. The germline gives CDR1 SQVTM, CDR2 ANQGSEA. This CDR3 has 13 residues. Trimming shortened V by 6 bases and J by 3 bases, and 14 bases separated the two germline ends. CDR3 in amino acids: CSVEPSWDTEAFF. CDR3 bases: TGCAGCGTCGAACCGAGTTGGGACACTGAAGCTTTCTTT.

A few counts support this clonotype. The chain combines TRBV5-1 with TRBJ2-1; the match to TRBD2 covers 9 bases. There are 16 residues in the CDR3. Germline V CDR1 and CDR2: SGHRS, YFSETQ. The J segment lost 2 bases and the V segment lost 2 bases, leaving 5 bases of the junction unmatched. The CDR3 coding sequence is TGCGCCAGCAGCTTTCCCTCTAGCGGGACCTACAATGAGCAGTTCTTC. Encoded protein: CASSFPSSGTYNEQFF.

J is TRBJ2-2 and V is TRBV4-1, with TRBD2 identical over 13 bases. J gave up 15 bases and V 3 bases, and 7 bases lay outside the gene matches. This CDR3 has 14 residues. Germline V gives CDR1 MGHRA, CDR2 YSYEKL. This chain's CDR3 is CASSHTKTSGGMFF. DNA of the CDR3: TGCGCCAGCAGCCACACGAAGACTAGCGGGGGGATGTTTTTT.

This clonotype was seen many times. The chain combines TRBV28 with TRBJ1-5; D is uncertain. Trimming cost V 5 bases and J 1 base, with 9 bases left between them. Germline V lookup: CDR1 MDHEN, CDR2 SYDVKM. CDR3 size: 14 residues. CDR3 protein: CASSRRGSNQPQHF. CDR3 coding DNA: TGTGCCAGCAGTCGGCGTGGGAGCAATCAGCCCCAGCATTTT.

This clonotype was counted only a few times. J is TRBJ1-5 and V is TRBV5-1; 8 bases fit TRBD1. Trimming took 4 bases from V and 7 from J; bases not matched to a gene: 10. CDR1 and CDR2 (germline): SGHRS, YFSETQ. CDR3 size: 15 residues. The CDR3 DNA follows: TGCGCCAGCAGCCCTACCGGACAGGGAGGACAGCCCCAGCATTTT. The encoded protein is CASSPTGQGGQPQHF.